These 27 T cell receptor beta chains originate from one sample sequenced in a study of T cells after yellow fever vaccination. Using its own MiXCR run on the 5' RACE reads, TCRdb lists one record per CDR3 protein. The sample holds 100,000 to 150,000 distinct CDR3 sequences, more than 7.5% seen once. Here the sequenced sample was CD8+ T cells sorted from PBMCs, taken on the day of the yellow fever booster vaccination. The receptors here all came from a man aged 18-30 years who received the YFV17D yellow fever vaccine.

V is TRBV4-1 and J is TRBJ2-7, with D unclear. This CDR3 comprises 15 residues. The V end lost 5 bases, the J end lost 5 bases, and 19 bases lay between the germline ends. The germline CDR1 and CDR2 sequences are MGHRA and YSYEKL. Written as DNA, the CDR3 is TGCGCCAGCAGCTATGAGAGCCCTTCCCCCGACGAGCAGTACTTC. Its protein product is CASSYESPSPDEQYF.

The chain's CDR3 is CASSQQSYYTEAFF. The CDR3 DNA reads TGCGCCAGCAGCCAACAATCTTACTACACTGAAGCTTTCTTT. V usage is TRBV4-1 and J usage is TRBJ1-1, with D hard to call. Germline loops: CDR1 MGHRA, CDR2 YSYEKL. The CDR3 runs 14 residues. The germline V and J ends were trimmed by 2 bases and 3 bases, with 10 bases remaining between them.

This clonotype showed up just a few times. V is TRBV5-1 and J is TRBJ1-5; TRBD1 matches 7 bases. The CDR3 is 14 amino acids. CDR1 and CDR2 (germline): SGHRS, YFSETQ. V was clipped by 1 base and J by 9 bases; unmatched bases: 7. CDR3 bases: TGCGCCAGCAGCTTGTCAGGGGGTTCCTCGCCCCAGCATTTT. Protein sequence: CASSLSGGSSPQHF.

This clonotype has a handful of counts. CDR3 bases: TGTGCCAGCAGTTACTCGAGCGGTACCGGGGAGCTGTTTTTT. It is translated as CASSYSSGTGELFF. This rearrangement joins TRBV6-5 to TRBJ2-2; TRBD2 might be the D (5 bases). The CDR3 contains 14 residues. Germline-derived CDR1 and CDR2 are MNHEY and SVGAGI. V was pared by 0 bases and J by 5 bases, with 7 bases between.

This clonotype appeared a few times. In nucleotides, the CDR3 is TGTGCCAGCAGCTTAGGAGGAGGCAGGGAGAACCCCTCTGGGGCCAACGTCCTGACTTTC. Its protein product is CASSLGGGRENPSGANVLTF. The gene calls are TRBV7-2 and TRBJ2-6, with D perhaps matching TRBD1 or TRBD2 (5 bases each). V dropped 1 base and J dropped 0 bases, with 19 bases sitting between them. Germline V CDR1 and CDR2: SGHTA, FQGNSA. The length of the CDR3 is 20 residues.

This clonotype has just a few counts. J is TRBJ1-2 and V is TRBV7-9; 9 nucleotides match TRBD1. The CDR3 is made up of 14 amino acids. Germline trimming cut 6 bases from V and 5 bases from J; bases unmatched to any gene: 7. Looked up from germline, CDR1 is SEHNR and CDR2 is FQNEAQ (reference sequence). CDR3 DNA sequence: TGTGCCAGCAGGCCACCGGGACAGGGTTATGGCTACACCTTC. Residues: CASRPPGQGYGYTF.

The chain uses TRBV20-1 and TRBJ1-1; D perhaps matches TRBD1 (6 bases). This CDR3 has 15 amino acids. The V end was cut by 6 bases, the J end by 1 base, with 18 bases between. CDR1 is DFQATT and CDR2 is SNEGSKA in the germline V gene (reference sequence). CDR3 amino acids: CSAYALGGGNTEAFF. In DNA, the CDR3 is TGCAGTGCCTACGCCCTCGGGGGCGGGAACACTGAAGCTTTCTTT.

This clonotype was counted only a few times. The chain joins TRBV12-3 or TRBV12-4 to TRBJ1-2; 7 positions match TRBD1. The CDR3 has 12 residues. V was pared by 6 bases and J by 8 bases, with 6 bases of the junction left unmatched. CDR3 DNA: TGTGCCAGCAGGCTAGGGGGCGGCGGCTACACCTTC. It translates to CASRLGGGGYTF.

This sequence joins TRBV27 and TRBJ2-5; D may be TRBD1 (6 bases). CDR3 length: 14 amino acids. Germline V gene data show CDR1 as MNHEY and CDR2 as SMNVEV (reference sequence). V was clipped by 5 bases and J by 3 bases, with 13 bases between them. The CDR3 is CASSEDRFEETQYF. Here the CDR3 DNA reads TGTGCCAGCAGTGAAGACAGGTTCGAAGAGACCCAGTACTTC.

Ten or more counts support this clonotype. At one end the junction does not follow the germline gene, possibly because of a read error. The V gene is TRBV19, the J gene TRBJ2-1; perhaps TRBD2 as D (5 bases). The germline CDR1 and CDR2 sequences are LNHDA and SQIVND (reference sequence). This CDR3 is built from 13 residues. The CDR3 protein is CASSIASYSEQFF. The CDR3 DNA is TGTGCCAGTAGTATCGCTAGCTACAGTGAGCAGTTCTTC.

The chain employs TRBV7-3 and TRBJ2-7; no clear D gene. This CDR3 has 13 residues. Germline lookup yields CDR1 SGHTA and CDR2 FQGTGA. Trimming left V 4 bases short and J 6 bases short, with 13 bases between. The DNA for the CDR3 is TGTGCCAGCAGCTCTCATACTGGTTCCGAGCAGTACGTC. As protein: CASSSHTGSEQYV.

V gene TRBV3-1 combines with J gene TRBJ2-1; 10 bases match TRBD2. Looked up from germline, CDR1 is LGHDT and CDR2 is YNNKEL (reference sequence). V lost 0 bases, J lost 3 bases, and 5 bases stayed unmatched. CDR3 length: 17 amino acids. The CDR3 spells CASSQDYSGGGYNEQFF. CDR3 in DNA: TGTGCCAGCAGCCAAGACTACAGCGGGGGGGGCTACAATGAGCAGTTCTTC.

This clonotype was observed a handful of times. The CDR3 reads CASSPGSVKLFF. CDR3 DNA: TGTGCCAGCAGCCCAGGCTCTGTAAAACTGTTTTTT. This sequence joins TRBV7-2 and TRBJ1-4; D remains ambiguous. The CDR3 contains 12 residues. Germline CDR1 reads SGHTA; CDR2 reads FQGNSA. The V end was cut by 5 bases, the J end by 10 bases, with 11 bases between.

The chain links TRBV12-3 or TRBV12-4 to TRBJ1-3; D not resolved. This CDR3 has 16 amino acids. V was shortened by 6 bases and J by 0 bases, with 15 bases between the two germline ends. CDR3 nucleotide sequence: TGTGCCAGCAGCCCCGTCGAGGTCTCCTCTGGAAACACCATATATTTT. It yields the protein CASSPVEVSSGNTIYF.

The chain carries TRBV7-6 and TRBJ2-2, with D possibly called TRBD1 or TRBD2 (5 bases each). The CDR3 length is 16 residues. V was clipped by 1 base and J by 3 bases, with 12 bases between them. The germline V gene encodes CDR1 SGHVS and CDR2 FNYEAQ. The DNA of the CDR3 is TGTGCCAGCAGCTTAGGGGGCCTAGCCTACACCGGGGAGCTGTTTTTT. It translates to CASSLGGLAYTGELFF.

V gene TRBV10-3 combines with J gene TRBJ2-6; D gene unclear. Trimming left V 5 bases short and J 2 bases short, with 25 bases between. There are 20 residues in the CDR3. The germline V gene encodes CDR1 ENHRY and CDR2 SYGVKD. The CDR3 region has the DNA TGTGCCATCAGTCAGAGGCAGGTACTACTGCCCCCACCTGGGGCCAACGTCCTGACTTTC. The encoded protein is CAISQRQVLLPPPGANVLTF.

This clonotype has only a few counts. The chain employs TRBV6-6 and TRBJ2-1; TRBD2 matches at 7 bases. The CDR3 loop spans 13 amino acids. V lost 2 bases, J lost 8 bases, and 3 bases stayed unmatched. Germline lookup yields CDR1 MNHNY and CDR2 SVGAGI (reference sequence). CDR3 loop: CASSYTSGDEQFF. The CDR3 coding sequence is TGTGCCAGCAGTTACACCAGCGGGGATGAGCAGTTCTTC.

This clonotype appeared a few times. The rearrangement links TRBV6-2 or TRBV6-3 to TRBJ2-7, with D perhaps TRBD1 (5 bases). With 2 bases removed from V and 5 bases from J, the gap between germline ends came to 7 bases. Germline-derived CDR1 and CDR2 are MNHEY and SVGEGT. The CDR3 runs 12 residues. As DNA, the CDR3 is TGTGCCAGCAGTTACGGGGCGAACGAGCAGTACTTC. Residues: CASSYGANEQYF.

There are a few counts of this clonotype. The rearrangement links TRBV12-5 to TRBJ2-7; 7 positions agree with TRBD1. The trim removed 6 bases at V and 5 bases at J, leaving 10 bases unmatched. The germline V gene encodes CDR1 LGHNT and CDR2 FRNRAP. The CDR3 consists of 14 residues. CDR3 DNA: TGTGCTAGTGGGTCAGGGGGTAGCTGGGACGAGCAGTACTTC. It translates to CASGSGGSWDEQYF.

The table lists this clonotype with many counts. V is TRBV20-1 and J is TRBJ1-1; D is ambiguous. In germline, CDR1 is DFQATT, CDR2 SNEGSKA (reference sequence). This CDR3 region has 15 residues. The V gene lost 1 base and the J gene lost 4 bases, with 16 bases spanning the gap. The CDR3 DNA is TGCAGTGCTAGAGCTGAGGGAACGTTGGGCACTGAAGCTTTCTTT. Translating gives CSARAEGTLGTEAFF.

The V call is TRBV4-3, the J call TRBJ2-2, with TRBD2 matching over 11 bases. Germline V gene data show CDR1 as LGHNA and CDR2 as YSLEER. V shed 2 bases, J shed 3 bases, and the junction held 5 bases outside the gene matches. There are 17 residues in the CDR3. CDR3 sequence: CASSQLTSGAYTGELFF. CDR3 coding DNA: TGCGCCAGCAGCCAACTGACTAGCGGGGCCTACACCGGGGAGCTGTTTTTT.

This clonotype has only a few counts. This chain's CDR3 is CASSVWGANQPQHF. CDR3 DNA sequence: TGTGCCAGCAGTGTCTGGGGGGCGAATCAGCCCCAGCATTTT. The chain combines TRBV6-1 with TRBJ1-5, with D tentatively TRBD1 (6 bases). The germline V gene encodes CDR1 MNHNS and CDR2 SASEGT. Trimming cost V 4 bases and J 4 bases, with 11 bases left between them. The CDR3 runs to 14 residues.

This clonotype was observed a handful of times. The chain employs TRBV15 and TRBJ2-5; D ambiguous. The germline gives CDR1 LNHNV, CDR2 YYDKDF (reference sequence). The CDR3 spans 16 residues. Trimming left V 1 base short and J 1 base short, with 13 bases between. CDR3 in DNA: TGTGCCACCAGCAGAGGACATACAGACCTCCAAGAGACCCAGTACTTC. Translation: CATSRGHTDLQETQYF.

The gene calls are TRBV7-2 and TRBJ1-2; 8 bases are a match to TRBD1. The CDR3 sequence is 14 residues long. Germline trimming cut 4 bases from V and 4 bases from J; bases unmatched to any gene: 5. Germline CDR1 and CDR2: SGHTA and FQGNSA. CDR3 nucleotides: TGTGCCAGCAGCTCGGGACAGGTGCCCTATGGCTACACCTTC. This sequence encodes CASSSGQVPYGYTF.

There are many counts of this clonotype. The gene calls are TRBV7-9 and TRBJ2-1; D is undetermined. Germline loops: CDR1 SEHNR, CDR2 FQNEAQ (reference sequence). The CDR3 has 13 amino acids. Trimming took off 4 bases at V and 5 bases at J, with 9 bases between the two ends. CDR3 DNA sequence: TGTGCCAGCAGCTCACCTCCAGACAATGAGCAGTTCTTC. Its protein is CASSSPPDNEQFF.

The chain employs TRBV20-1 and TRBJ1-2, with 9 bases fitting TRBD1. This CDR3 is built from 15 residues. J gave up 2 bases and V 0 bases, and 4 bases lay outside the gene matches. Per the germline V gene, CDR1 is DFQATT and CDR2 is SNEGSKA (reference sequence). DNA of the CDR3: TGCAGTGCTAGAGATTTGGACAGGGGAAACTATGGCTACACCTTC. Translating it yields CSARDLDRGNYGYTF.

This clonotype was counted only a few times. The V and J genes are TRBV5-1 and TRBJ1-1, with D perhaps TRBD1 (5 bases). CDR3 length: 14 amino acids. Germline V gene sequence: CDR1 SGHRS, CDR2 YFSETQ. V lost 0 bases and J lost 3, with 9 bases in between. CDR3 DNA sequence: TGCGCCAGCAGCTTGGGCCGGGGGGACACTGAAGCTTTCTTT. This translates into CASSLGRGDTEAFF.